The 29 T cell receptor beta chains given below trace back to one sample, sequenced in a study of a mutant IDH1 vaccine in newly diagnosed glioma. The assay was immunoSEQ multiplex PCR, and TCRdb's table has in-frame clones only and misses some. The data show around 85,000 clones, with over 75% seen just once and 2.2% held by the top ten. Antigen specificity for these receptors is unknown. Indicated time point: week 23, last vaccination. What each vaccine dose contained was 300 ug of mutant IDH1 20-mer peptide, accompanied by topical imiquimod. The source was PBMCs, collected from a glioma patient whose treatment included an IDH1 peptide vaccine. These receptors originate from a young man with glioma. Some clones in this sample may be carry-over from other donors' samples.

This chain connects TRBV6-1 to TRBJ2-7, with 11 bases lining up with TRBD2. Per the germline V gene, CDR1 is MNHNS and CDR2 is SASEGT. The CDR3 extends over 15 amino acids. The junction had 6 bases not matched to a gene; V was cut back by 4 bases and J by 4 bases. The CDR3 bases are TGTGCCAGCAGTGGGATAGCGGGAGGGCCGTACGAGCAGTACTTC. Amino acid sequence: CASSGIAGGPYEQYF.

The V call is TRBV4-2, the J call TRBJ1-4; D unresolved. The CDR3 loop spans 12 amino acids. The V and J ends lost 7 bases and 8 bases respectively, with 11 bases between them. Germline V gene lookup returns CDR1 LGHNA and CDR2 YNFKEQ. CDR3 coding DNA: TGTGCCAGCAACCGGGTGGGGGAAAAACTGTTTTTT. Translation gives CASNRVGEKLFF.

The DNA for the CDR3 is TGTGCCAGCAGCTACGACAGGATACTCGGGCAGTACTTC. This gives the protein CASSYDRILGQYF. The gene calls are TRBV14 and TRBJ2-7, with D possibly matching TRBD1 (6 bases). Germline-derived CDR1 and CDR2 are SGHDN and FVKESK. Trimming cost V 5 bases and J 9 bases, with 17 bases left between them. The CDR3 is 13 residues long.

This chain uses TRBV7-8 with TRBJ2-2, with 11 bases fitting TRBD2. The CDR3 consists of 16 residues. Germline CDR1 SGHVS, CDR2 FQNEAQ. V gave up 5 bases and J gave up 1 base; unmatched junction bases: 3. The CDR3 sequence is CASSALAGGNTGELFF. The CDR3 nucleotides are TGTGCCAGCAGCGCCCTAGCGGGAGGGAACACCGGGGAGCTGTTTTTT.

The genes are TRBV5-8 and TRBJ2-5; TRBD2 agrees at 7 bases. Germline V gene data show CDR1 as SGHTS and CDR2 as YDEGEE. The CDR3 sequence is 14 residues long. J gave up 5 bases and V 3 bases, and 7 bases lay outside the gene matches. The CDR3 sequence is CASSWRGSYETQYF. For the CDR3, the DNA is TGTGCCAGCAGCTGGCGGGGGTCGTACGAGACCCAGTACTTC.

The V call is TRBV5-1, the J call TRBJ2-3; the D is unclear. CDR1 and CDR2 from the germline V gene are SGHRS and YFSETQ. The CDR3 is 13 amino acids. V lost 0 bases, J lost 4 bases, and 6 bases lay in between. In DNA form, the CDR3 reads TGCGCCAGCAGCTTGGCCGGACCAGATACGCAGTATTTT. This gives the protein CASSLAGPDTQYF.

The chain is built from TRBV6-1 and TRBJ1-2, with TRBD1 matching over 8 bases. This CDR3 is built from 13 residues. CDR1 MNHNS and CDR2 SASEGT come from the germline V gene. After removal of 6 bases from V and 1 base from J, the junction contained 1 base not matched to a gene. Here the CDR3 DNA reads TGTGCCAGCAGAGGACAGGGTAACTATGGCTACACCTTC. It yields the protein CASRGQGNYGYTF.

The chain uses TRBV5-5 and TRBJ2-1; perhaps TRBD2 as D (5 bases). The V and J ends lost 6 bases and 2 bases respectively, with 15 bases between them. The CDR3 totals 15 residues. CDR1 is SGHKS, CDR2 YYEKEE, per germline (reference sequence). CDR3 protein: CASTRAERTYNEQFF. CDR3 nucleotide sequence: TGTGCCAGCACGAGGGCGGAGAGAACCTACAATGAGCAGTTCTTC.

The genes are TRBV4-1 and TRBJ1-6; 9 bases fit TRBD1. The V and J ends lost 3 bases and 12 bases, in that order; junction bases with no gene match: 12. Looked up from germline, CDR1 is MGHRA and CDR2 is YSYEKL. This CDR3 is built from 16 residues. CDR3 in amino acids: CASSHALDRGTRPLHF. The DNA for the CDR3 is TGCGCCAGCAGCCATGCCTTGGACAGGGGAACTCGACCCCTCCACTTT.

The V gene is TRBV2, the J gene TRBJ1-5, with D maybe TRBD1 (5 bases). Trimming took off 6 bases at V and 4 bases at J, with 16 bases between the two ends. The germline gives CDR1 SNHLY, CDR2 FYNNEI. CDR3 length: 15 amino acids. DNA of the CDR3: TGTGCCAGCAGGCGTGATGGGGGATCGAATCAGCCCCAGCATTTT. It is translated as CASRRDGGSNQPQHF.

The genes are TRBV6-5 and TRBJ1-2; D is undetermined. This CDR3 has 12 residues. Germline V lookup: CDR1 MNHEY, CDR2 SVGAGI. V lost 6 bases to trimming and J lost 4 bases, with 9 bases between them. The CDR3 coding sequence is TGTGCCAGCAGATCGGATACCTATGGCTACACCTTC. Translating gives CASRSDTYGYTF.

The rearrangement uses TRBV25-1 and TRBJ2-5, with D possibly being TRBD1 (6 bases). The V gene lost 10 bases and the J gene lost 2 bases, with 20 bases spanning the gap. The CDR3 has 15 residues. The germline V gene has CDR1 MGHDK and CDR2 SYGVNS. The CDR3 DNA is TGTGCCACCACTATGTGGAGGACAGATCAAGAGACCCAGTACTTC. Its protein product is CATTMWRTDQETQYF.

The CDR3 DNA sequence: TGTGCCACCAGCAGTTTGAAATATGAGCAGTTCTTC. Amino acids: CATSSLKYEQFF. The chain carries TRBV15 and TRBJ2-1; D remains unclear. Per the germline V gene, CDR1 is LNHNV and CDR2 is YYDKDF (reference sequence). Trimming removed 3 bases at V and 8 bases at J, with 8 bases between. The CDR3 is 12 amino acids.

The chain is built from TRBV6-1 and TRBJ1-1; TRBD1 agrees at 8 bases. The junction had 6 bases not matched to a gene; V was cut back by 6 bases and J by 3 bases. Per the germline V gene, CDR1 is MNHNS and CDR2 is SASEGT. The CDR3 has 14 amino acids. For the CDR3, the DNA is TGTGCCAGCAGCCCAGGGGGCGCGGACACTGAAGCTTTCTTT. This sequence encodes CASSPGGADTEAFF.

This chain connects TRBV29-1 to TRBJ2-3; D is perhaps TRBD1 (5 bases). Trimming cost V 4 bases and J 0 bases, with 8 bases left between them. The CDR3 spans 13 residues. The germline V gene encodes CDR1 SQVTM and CDR2 ANQGSEA. CDR3 sequence: CSVGQGSTDTQYF. For the CDR3, the DNA is TGCAGCGTTGGCCAGGGAAGCACAGATACGCAGTATTTT.

The V and J genes are TRBV28 and TRBJ2-7, with TRBD1 as a possible D gene (7 bases). The CDR3 spans 18 residues. The germline V gene has CDR1 MDHEN and CDR2 SYDVKM. V dropped 3 bases and J dropped 1 base, with 22 bases sitting between them. CDR3 residues: CASSFLYGSGGTSYEQYF. For the CDR3, the DNA is TGTGCCAGCAGTTTTCTTTATGGGTCAGGGGGGACTTCCTACGAGCAGTACTTC.

The chain has TRBV18 and TRBJ2-7; D ambiguous. V was pared by 6 bases and J by 6 bases, with 21 bases between. This CDR3 has 15 residues. From germline, CDR1 is KGHSH and CDR2 LQKENI. In DNA, the CDR3 is TGTGCCAGCTCTCTTACACAGATTTTTACGAGCGAGCAGTACTTC. It yields the protein CASSLTQIFTSEQYF.

In nucleotides, the CDR3 is TGTGCCAGCAGCTTAGCGACAGCCCCCTACGAGCAGTACTTC. Its protein product is CASSLATAPYEQYF. V usage is TRBV7-8 and J usage is TRBJ2-7, with D possibly TRBD1 on 5 matching bases. V was clipped by 0 bases and J by 2 bases, with 8 bases between them. This CDR3 region has 14 residues. Germline CDR1 is SGHVS and CDR2 is FQNEAQ.

The rearrangement joins TRBV2 to TRBJ1-6; no definite D call. V was pared by 6 bases and J by 8 bases, with 11 bases between. The germline CDR1 and CDR2 sequences are SNHLY and FYNNEI. The CDR3 spans 13 residues. The CDR3 here is CASSGERDSPLHF. The CDR3 DNA reads as TGTGCCAGCAGCGGGGAGAGGGATTCACCCCTCCACTTT. The full variable domain, its missing parts supplied by reference TRBV2 and TRBJ1-6, is EPEVTQTPSHQVTQMGQEVILRCVPISNHLYFYWYRQILGQKVEFLVSFYNNEISEKSEIFDDQFSVERPDGSNFTLKIRSTKLEDSAMYFCASSGERDSPLHFGNGTRLTVT.

This rearrangement joins TRBV6-1 to TRBJ2-1; possibly TRBD2 for D (5 bases). There are 15 residues in the CDR3. V was shortened by 8 bases and J by 0 bases, with 14 bases between the two germline ends. Germline values: CDR1 MNHNS, CDR2 SASEGT. CDR3 coding DNA: TGTGCCAGCCAAATAGGACTGAGCTCCTACAATGAGCAGTTCTTC. Amino acid sequence: CASQIGLSSYNEQFF.

V and J are TRBV30 and TRBJ1-1; a possible D gene is TRBD1 (5 bases). The germline V gene encodes CDR1 GTSNPN and CDR2 SVGIG (reference sequence). V was cut by 1 base and J by 0 bases, with 21 bases left in between. The CDR3 spans 18 residues. CDR3 sequence: CAWSGLISTASMNTEAFF. The CDR3 nucleotides are TGTGCCTGGAGTGGCTTAATATCGACAGCCTCGATGAACACTGAAGCTTTCTTT.

The rearrangement joins TRBV7-5 to TRBJ2-7; the table gives TRBD2 as D, unverified against the DNA. TRBV7-5 is noted as a pseudogene. This CDR3 region has 15 residues. The CDR3 bases are TGTGTCAGAAGCCTGCGTGATTTAAGCCCCTACGAGCAGTACTTC. It specifies CVRSLRDLSPYEQYF.

The V and J genes are TRBV5-1 and TRBJ2-7; 8 nucleotides match TRBD1. Trimming took 0 bases from V and 7 from J; bases not matched to a gene: 6. Germline lookup yields CDR1 SGHRS and CDR2 YFSETQ. The CDR3 totals 14 residues. In DNA, the CDR3 is TGCGCCAGCAGCTTGGCCCAGACAGGGGATGAGCAGTACTTC. It codes for CASSLAQTGDEQYF.

The V gene is TRBV5-5, the J gene TRBJ1-6; D not certain. From germline, CDR1 is SGHKS and CDR2 YYEKEE (reference sequence). CDR3 length equals 15 residues. Trimming left V 4 bases short and J 8 bases short, with 16 bases between. The CDR3 DNA sequence: TGTGCCAGCAGCCTAGGACCGACGTTGGATTCACCCCTCCACTTT. Translated, it gives CASSLGPTLDSPLHF. The entire variable domain, with the rest obtained from reference TRBV5-5 and TRBJ1-6, is as follows: DAGVTQSPTHLIKTRGQQVTLRCSPISGHKSVSWYQQVLGQGPQFIFQYYEKEERGRGNFPDRFSARQFPNYSSELNVNALLLGDSALYLCASSLGPTLDSPLHFGNGTRLTVT.

The chain recombines TRBV18 with TRBJ2-5, with TRBD1 matching over 8 bases. The junction had 23 bases not matched to a gene; V was cut back by 6 bases and J by 2 bases. The CDR3 sequence is 20 residues long. Germline loops: CDR1 KGHSH, CDR2 LQKENI. CDR3 sequence (DNA): TGTGCCAGCTCTCATACTTACCAGCAGGGTGGGACAGGCGCACAAGAGACCCAGTACTTC. This sequence encodes CASSHTYQQGGTGAQETQYF.

The chain links TRBV19 to TRBJ1-5; D is unresolved. Trimming removed 6 bases from V and 6 bases from J, with 21 bases in between. Germline V lookup: CDR1 LNHDA, CDR2 SQIVND (reference sequence). This CDR3 has 16 amino acids. The CDR3 DNA sequence: TGTGCCAGTAGCCCATTAAGGCAGACTTTCGGTCAGCCCCAGCATTTT. It is translated as CASSPLRQTFGQPQHF.

The genes are TRBV7-8 and TRBJ1-5; 8 nucleotides agree with TRBD1. Germline V lookup: CDR1 SGHVS, CDR2 FQNEAQ. V gave up 5 bases and J gave up 4 bases; unmatched junction bases: 10. The CDR3 totals 16 residues. For the CDR3, the DNA is TGTGCCAGCAGCGGGAACAGGGGGAGGCTTAATCAGCCCCAGCATTTT. Amino acid sequence: CASSGNRGRLNQPQHF.

This clone was picked up one time. The J gene is TRBJ1-1, the V gene TRBV5-6; the D is unclear. This CDR3 has 12 residues. Trimming stripped 6 bases from V and 4 bases from J, with 10 bases between. Germline loops: CDR1 SGHDT, CDR2 YYEEEE. In DNA form, the CDR3 reads TGTGCCAGCATAGGTCCGGGCACTGAAGCTTTCTTT. This gives the protein CASIGPGTEAFF.

The J gene is TRBJ2-4, the V gene TRBV4-1; 7 nucleotides align to TRBD1. The V gene's germline CDR1 is MGHRA and CDR2 YSYEKL. J gave up 3 bases and V 3 bases, and 11 bases lay outside the gene matches. This CDR3 is built from 17 residues. The CDR3 sequence: CASSQRTGTEDKNIQYF. CDR3 bases: TGCGCCAGCAGCCAGAGGACAGGAACCGAGGACAAAAACATTCAGTACTTC.